Listed below are T cell receptor beta chains from one sample, sequenced in a study of blood T cells in healthy people across ages. MiXCR was run by TCRdb on the 5' RACE reads, yielding one entry per CDR3 protein. Among approximately 850,000 distinct CDR3 sequences, 44% were seen once, and the ten largest hold around 18%. Sequences were obtained from blood. The receptors stem from a man between 60 and 75 years old in good health. Each CDR3 is given with its conserved first and last residue. D genes are given only for firm matches. Some rows mark clone size as missing; the rest say once, few, many or name a class of expanded clone.

clone_size,j_call,cdr3_length,v_call,d_call,cdr3_nt,cdr3_aa
.,TRBJ2-4,13,TRBV7-9,.,TGTGCCAGCAGCCGAGACGACAGGTCCTGGCAGTACTTC,CASSRDDRSWQYF
.,TRBJ2-1,15,TRBV6-1,TRBD1,TGTGCCAGCAGAACTCCAGGGGGCAACTACAATGAGCAGTTCTTC,CASRTPGGNYNEQFF
many,TRBJ1-5,16,TRBV4-3,.,TGCGCCAGCAGCCAAGATAGTGGGGCAAGCAATCAGCCCCAGCATTTT,CASSQDSGASNQPQHF
few,TRBJ2-5,14,TRBV20-1,TRBD2,TGCAGTGCTAGAGATACGGGACTAGCGGAGACCCAGTACTTC,CSARDTGLAETQYF
.,TRBJ2-2,17,TRBV6-1,TRBD2,TGTGCCAGCAGTGGGAGCAGGCGCGGGGGAAACACCGGGGAGCTGTTTTTT,CASSGSRRGGNTGELFF
.,TRBJ2-1,12,TRBV20-1,.,TGCAGTGCTTTGAGCTCCTACAATGAGCAGTTCTTC,CSALSSYNEQFF
few,TRBJ2-7,16,TRBV20-1,.,TGCAGTGCTAGAGATCCACAGTCTGTCTGGGGCTACGAGCAGTACTTC,CSARDPQSVWGYEQYF
once,TRBJ2-2,19,TRBV7-8,.,TGTGCCAGCAGCTTAGATCGGATCCCGATTATCTCGAGGACCGGGGAGCTGTTTTTT,CASSLDRIPIISRTGELFF
.,TRBJ1-1,15,TRBV7-3,.,TGTGCCAGCAGCTTAAAGGGGGGAGTGGGCACTGAAGCTTTCTTT,CASSLKGGVGTEAFF
.,TRBJ2-3,15,TRBV6-5,TRBD2,TGTGCCAGCAGTTACTCGGGGACTACCGGCGATACGCAGTATTTT,CASSYSGTTGDTQYF
.,TRBJ1-2,18,TRBV18,.,TGTGCCAGCTCACCAGCCGGGACAAAGGGCGAGGCTAACTATGGCTACACCTTC,CASSPAGTKGEANYGYTF
.,TRBJ2-7,12,TRBV9,.,TGTGCCAGCAGCGACGGGCAGTACGAGCAGTACTTC,CASSDGQYEQYF
.,TRBJ2-1,15,TRBV20-1,TRBD2,TGCAGTGCTCGACGGGACCAGCGGGGATACAATGAGCAGTTCTTC,CSARRDQRGYNEQFF
.,TRBJ2-7,13,TRBV6-2/TRBV6-3,.,TGTGCCAGCAGTAACCTCTTGGGAGACGAGCAGTACTTC,CASSNLLGDEQYF
once,TRBJ2-1,14,TRBV11-2,.,TGTGCCAGCAGCTTAGAGATAGGGGTCCGGGAGCAGTTCTTC,CASSLEIGVREQFF
.,TRBJ2-1,19,TRBV20-1,TRBD2,TGCAGTGCTAGAGATGTTGGGAGTAGCGGGGGGCCGCTCCAAGAGACCCAGTTCTTC,CSARDVGSSGGPLQETQFF
.,TRBJ2-4,13,TRBV27,TRBD2,TGTGCCAGCTGTAAGAGGGAGGGAAACGTTCAGTACTTC,CASCKREGNVQYF
few,TRBJ2-1,14,TRBV5-1,TRBD1,TGCGCCAGCAGCTTGGGGAGACAGGGGGATGAGCAGTTCTTC,CASSLGRQGDEQFF
.,TRBJ2-6,14,TRBV30,.,TGTGCCTGGAGTGGTGGCTCTGGGGCCAACGTCCTGACTTTC,CAWSGGSGANVLTF
.,TRBJ2-5,14,TRBV4-3,.,TGCGCCAGCAGCCAGGTGGGACTCCGGGAGACCCAGTACTTC,CASSQVGLRETQYF
few,TRBJ2-7,15,TRBV5-1,.,TGCGCCAGCAGCCTTAACGGGCCACGTACCTACGAGCAGTACTTC,CASSLNGPRTYEQYF
.,TRBJ2-7,14,TRBV7-9,.,TGTGCCAGCAGCAAACTCAGGACCCACTACGAGCAGTACTTC,CASSKLRTHYEQYF
.,TRBJ2-3,14,TRBV4-3,.,TGCGCCAGCAGCCCATTGTTGGCGGGGGATACGCAGTATTTT,CASSPLLAGDTQYF
.,TRBJ2-7,14,TRBV9,TRBD1,TGTGCCAGCAGCGCCGGGACAGTTCCCAACGAGCAGTACTTC,CASSAGTVPNEQYF
.,TRBJ1-4,13,TRBV11-2,.,TGTGCCAGCAGCGCCGGGACCAGAGAAAAACTGTTTTTT,CASSAGTREKLFF
.,TRBJ2-2,14,TRBV14,.,TGTGCCAGCGCGGAACGGGGAGGAACCGGGGAGCTGTTTTTT,CASAERGGTGELFF
.,TRBJ1-2,17,TRBV7-9,.,TGTGCCAGCAGCTCCCTTGGGGTCGGGGGGCTCAACTATGGCTACACCTTC,CASSSLGVGGLNYGYTF
.,TRBJ2-3,14,TRBV6-5,TRBD2,TGTGCCAGCAGCATCAATAGCGGGGGGGATTCGCAGTATTTT,CASSINSGGDSQYF
.,TRBJ1-1,14,TRBV7-2,.,TGTGCCAGCAGCGTCGTGATTATGAACACTGAAGCTTTCTTT,CASSVVIMNTEAFF
few,TRBJ1-4,16,TRBV5-6,.,TGTGCCAGCACCTCTATCGGGGGGGCAACTAATGAAAAACTGTTTTTT,CASTSIGGATNEKLFF
few,TRBJ2-1,13,TRBV30,TRBD2,TGTGCCTGGAGTGTAGGGACTAGGGATGAGCAGTTCTTC,CAWSVGTRDEQFF
once,TRBJ2-3,14,TRBV5-1,.,TGCGCCAGCAGAGGTGGGGGCCTTGCGGATACGCAGTATTTT,CASRGGGLADTQYF
.,TRBJ2-1,14,TRBV7-2,.,TGTGCCAGCAGCTTAGCTCGGGTGAGCAATGAGCAGTTCTTC,CASSLARVSNEQFF
.,TRBJ2-1,16,TRBV7-2,.,TGTGCCAGCAGCTTATTTCCAAGGGCAATTTACAATGAGCAGTTCTTC,CASSLFPRAIYNEQFF
.,TRBJ2-5,14,TRBV6-2/TRBV6-3,TRBD2,TGTGCCACCCGCCCTGGCGGGGGGTCTGGGACCCAGTACTTC,CATRPGGGSGTQYF
.,TRBJ1-2,13,TRBV6-5,.,TGTGCCAGCAGTTACCTGGGGGGAGATGGCTACACCTTC,CASSYLGGDGYTF
few,TRBJ2-1,13,TRBV12-3/TRBV12-4,.,TGTGCCAGCAGTTGGGTACCTGGCAATGAGCAGTTCTTC,CASSWVPGNEQFF
.,TRBJ2-1,16,TRBV7-2,TRBD2,TGTGCCAGCAGCTCCCTTAGCGGGGCCGTTTACAATGAGCAGTTCTTC,CASSSLSGAVYNEQFF
.,TRBJ2-7,15,TRBV28,TRBD2,TGTGCCAGCAGTTTCCCGGGGGCGGGGGGACGCGAGCAGTACTTC,CASSFPGAGGREQYF
.,TRBJ2-1,14,TRBV2,.,TGTGCCCGGGGAGGCATGGCCCTTAACAATGAGCAGTTCTTC,CARGGMALNNEQFF
many,TRBJ2-1,13,TRBV7-2,.,TGTGCCAGCAGCTTAGACAGGGACAATGAGCAGTTCTTC,CASSLDRDNEQFF
.,TRBJ2-1,16,TRBV4-3,.,TGCGCCAGCAGCCAAGCTCACGCGAGGTCCTACAATGAGCAGTTCTTC,CASSQAHARSYNEQFF
.,TRBJ2-1,13,TRBV4-3,TRBD1,TGCGCCAGCAGCCAAGAAACAGGGGGAGAGCAGTTCTTC,CASSQETGGEQFF
few,TRBJ1-2,15,TRBV7-2,.,TGTGCCAGCAGCTTAACAGGCGACACTAACTATGGCTACACCTTC,CASSLTGDTNYGYTF
.,TRBJ2-2,18,TRBV7-2,TRBD2,TGTGCCAGCAGCCGTGTTGGACTAGCGGGGGCAAACACCGGGGAGCTGTTTTTT,CASSRVGLAGANTGELFF